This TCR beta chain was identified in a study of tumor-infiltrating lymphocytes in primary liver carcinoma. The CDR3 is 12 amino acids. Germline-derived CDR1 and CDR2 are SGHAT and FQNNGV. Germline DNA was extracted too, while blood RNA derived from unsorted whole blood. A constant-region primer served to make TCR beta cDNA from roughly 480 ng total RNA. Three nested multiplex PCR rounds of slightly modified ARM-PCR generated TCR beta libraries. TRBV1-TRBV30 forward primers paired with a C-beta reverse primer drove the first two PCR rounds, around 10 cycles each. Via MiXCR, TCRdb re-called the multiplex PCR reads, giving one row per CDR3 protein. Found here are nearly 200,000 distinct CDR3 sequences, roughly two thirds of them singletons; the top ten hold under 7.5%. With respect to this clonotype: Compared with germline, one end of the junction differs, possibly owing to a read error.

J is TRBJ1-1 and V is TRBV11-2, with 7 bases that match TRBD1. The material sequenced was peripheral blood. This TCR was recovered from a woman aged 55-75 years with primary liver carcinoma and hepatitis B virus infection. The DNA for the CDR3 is TGTGACAGCAGCTTATCGGGACAGAGCGCTTTCTTT. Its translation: CDSSLSGQSAFF.